These 26 T cell receptor beta chains share one sample of origin, sequenced in a study of T-cell memory formation after mild COVID-19. MiXCR, applied by TCRdb to the 5' RACE reads, yields one record per CDR3 protein. In the table there are over 300,000 distinct CDR3 sequences, more than 20% of which are singletons. Sequences were obtained from PBMCs or a T cell subset sorted from them (not recorded which). The source of these receptors is a man aged 18 to 30 who had mild COVID-19 (a few samples of this study predate the infection). Cell type and time point are not known.

This rearrangement joins TRBV7-7 to TRBJ2-1; 7 bases fit TRBD2. J gave up 3 bases and V 6 bases, and 8 bases lay outside the gene matches. Germline V gene lookup returns CDR1 SSHAT and CDR2 FNYEAQ (reference sequence). This CDR3 is built from 15 residues. The CDR3 bases are TGTGCCAGCAGTATCGGGGCTAGCGGCTACAATGAGCAGTTCTTC. Translating it yields CASSIGASGYNEQFF.

The table lists this clonotype with a few counts. The rearrangement uses TRBV10-3 and TRBJ1-5; 8 positions match TRBD1. The CDR3 consists of 17 residues. V shed 0 bases and J 0 bases; nucleotides not matched to a gene: 4. Germline V gene lookup returns CDR1 ENHRY and CDR2 SYGVKD. In DNA form, the CDR3 reads TGTGCCATCAGTGAGTCGGGCAGGGGGCATAGCAATCAGCCCCAGCATTTT. Translated: CAISESGRGHSNQPQHF.

In this sample, this clonotype turned up a few times. The chain couples TRBV20-1 to TRBJ2-3, with TRBD1 matching 7 bases. The germline gives CDR1 DFQATT, CDR2 SNEGSKA (reference sequence). The CDR3 extends over 14 amino acids. Unmatched junction bases numbered 7, after V lost 6 bases and J lost 1 base. The CDR3 DNA reads TGCAGTGCCCCGAGGGGGACAGGCACAGATACGCAGTATTTT. Encoded protein: CSAPRGTGTDTQYF.

J is TRBJ2-1 and V is TRBV5-6; TRBD2 aligns across 9 bases. Trimming at V came to 3 bases and at J to 6 bases, leaving 7 bases not matched to a gene. The CDR3 runs to 15 residues. CDR1 SGHDT and CDR2 YYEEEE come from the germline V gene. CDR3 DNA: TGTGCCAGCAGCTCGGGGGAGCGGGGGGTCAATGAGCAGTTCTTC. Translated, it gives CASSSGERGVNEQFF. The entire variable domain, with the rest obtained from reference TRBV5-6 and TRBJ2-1, is as follows: DAGVTQSPTHLIKTRGQQVTLRCSPKSGHDTVSWYQQALGQGPQFIFQYYEEEERQRGNFPDRFSGHQFPNYSSELNVNALLLGDSALYLCASSSGERGVNEQFFGPGTRLTVL.

The chain joins TRBV5-1 to TRBJ2-1; D is undetermined. Trimming stripped 4 bases from V and 0 bases from J, with 8 bases between. Looked up from germline, CDR1 is SGHRS and CDR2 is YFSETQ. The CDR3 is 14 residues long. The CDR3 is CASSPELSYNEQFF. CDR3 nucleotides: TGCGCCAGCAGCCCGGAGCTCTCCTACAATGAGCAGTTCTTC.

This clonotype occurred a few times. V is TRBV6-6 and J is TRBJ1-1; D call uncertain. The CDR3 spans 12 residues. Germline V gene sequence: CDR1 MNHNY, CDR2 SVGAGI (reference sequence). Deletions cut 6 bases from V and 4 bases from J, with 9 bases between. CDR3: CASSPGVTEAFF. The CDR3 DNA is TGTGCCAGCAGCCCCGGGGTCACTGAAGCTTTCTTT.

This clonotype has only a few counts. The chain is built from TRBV7-9 and TRBJ2-3, with D maybe TRBD2 (6 bases). V was shortened by 5 bases and J by 0 bases, with 15 bases between the two germline ends. CDR3 length equals 16 residues. The germline gives CDR1 SEHNR, CDR2 FQNEAQ (reference sequence). The CDR3 region is CASSRTGRGSTDTQYF. The CDR3 nucleotides read TGTGCCAGCAGCCGTACTGGGCGGGGTAGCACAGATACGCAGTATTTT. Complete variable domain (other parts from reference TRBV7-9 and TRBJ2-3): DTGVSQNPRHKITKRGQNVTFRCDPISEHNRLYWYRQTLGQGPEFLTYFQNEAQLEKSRLLSDRFSAERPKGSFSTLEIQRTEQGDSAMYLCASSRTGRGSTDTQYFGPGTRLTVL.

This clonotype was recorded at least ten times. The chain recombines TRBV10-2 with TRBJ2-7; 7 positions match TRBD2. From germline, CDR1 is WSHSY and CDR2 SAAADI. V shed 6 bases, J shed 2 bases, and the junction held 1 base outside the gene matches. The CDR3 loop spans 12 amino acids. The CDR3 region has the DNA TGCGCCAGCAGGGGGGGGGCCTACGAGCAGTACTTC. Its translation: CASRGGAYEQYF.

The chain uses TRBV20-1 and TRBJ2-5, with D uncertain. The ends were cut back, 5 bases at V and 5 bases at J, with 12 bases in the middle. CDR1 DFQATT and CDR2 SNEGSKA come from the germline V gene (reference sequence). CDR3 length: 12 amino acids. The CDR3 nucleotides read TGCAGTGCTGAGAACAGCATGGAGACCCAGTACTTC. This encodes CSAENSMETQYF.

In its sample, this clonotype was seen a few times. The V and J genes are TRBV7-9 and TRBJ2-1; 10 bases are shared with TRBD1. V dropped 1 base and J dropped 6; count of bases not matched to a gene: 6. Germline CDR1 and CDR2: SEHNR and FQNEAQ (reference sequence). This CDR3 has 16 amino acids. The chain's CDR3 is CASSLGADRGGNEQFF. Here the CDR3 DNA reads TGTGCCAGCAGCTTAGGAGCGGACAGGGGGGGCAATGAGCAGTTCTTC.

This clonotype has ten or more counts. The chain uses TRBV5-4 and TRBJ2-5, with 12 bases aligning to TRBD2. The CDR3 spans 15 residues. Germline values: CDR1 SGHNT, CDR2 YYREEE (reference sequence). J gave up 2 bases and V 4 bases, and 3 bases lay outside the gene matches. CDR3 sequence: CASSQTSGGQETQYF. The CDR3 DNA sequence: TGTGCCAGCAGCCAGACTAGCGGGGGACAAGAGACCCAGTACTTC.

This clonotype was picked up many times. The rearrangement links TRBV7-2 to TRBJ2-3; the D is unclear. Germline V lookup: CDR1 SGHTA, CDR2 FQGNSA. The CDR3 length is 12 residues. The V gene lost 6 bases and the J gene lost 3 bases, with 7 bases spanning the gap. The CDR3, as DNA: TGTGCCAGCAGGGTCCAAACAGATACGCAGTATTTT. This gives the protein CASRVQTDTQYF.

Ten or more counts support this clonotype. This chain connects TRBV5-1 to TRBJ2-2; tentative D call: TRBD1 (5 bases). This CDR3 region has 13 residues. V was cut by 5 bases and J by 0 bases, with 5 bases left in between. Germline V gene data show CDR1 as SGHRS and CDR2 as YFSETQ. CDR3 coding DNA: TGCGCCAGCAGGGGGCCGAACACCGGGGAGCTGTTTTTT. It specifies CASRGPNTGELFF.

The chain employs TRBV11-2 and TRBJ1-2; 7 bases map to TRBD1. Germline V CDR1 and CDR2: SGHAT, FQNNGV. The V and J ends lost 8 bases and 6 bases, in that order; junction bases with no gene match: 12. The CDR3 is 14 residues long. CDR3 bases: TGTGCCAGCGCCAGGGGGATCGAGGCCGATGGCTACACCTTC. Translation: CASARGIEADGYTF. Supplemented by reference TRBV11-2 and TRBJ1-2, the full variable domain reads EAGVAQSPRYKIIEKRQSVAFWCNPISGHATLYWYQQILGQGPKLLIQFQNNGVVDDSQLPKDRFSAERLKGVDSTLKIQPAKLEDSAVYLCASARGIEADGYTFGSGTRLTVV.

This clonotype occurred once. The rearrangement joins TRBV4-3 to TRBJ2-2; D is ambiguous. Per germline, CDR1 LGHNA and CDR2 YSLEER. This CDR3 is 14 amino acids long. V was pared by 0 bases and J by 6 bases, with 8 bases between. In DNA, the CDR3 is TGCGCCAGCAGCCAAGATGGGTGGGCCGGGGAGCTGTTTTTT. This gives the protein CASSQDGWAGELFF.

This clonotype was seen once. This chain joins TRBV11-2 and TRBJ2-5; D possibly corresponds to TRBD2 (6 bases). The CDR3 contains 15 residues. Per the germline V gene, CDR1 is SGHAT and CDR2 is FQNNGV. Trimming pared 5 bases from V and 0 bases from J, leaving 13 bases between. CDR3 in amino acids: CASSPQGLYQETQYF. The CDR3 DNA follows: TGTGCCAGCAGCCCCCAAGGACTATACCAAGAGACCCAGTACTTC.

As DNA, the CDR3 is TGTGCCAGCAGTTACTCGAGAGGGTGGGCCTACGAGCAGTACTTC. Amino acids: CASSYSRGWAYEQYF. The rearrangement joins TRBV6-5 to TRBJ2-7, with D possibly matching TRBD2 (5 bases). Between the trimmed V and J ends, which lost 0 bases and 2 bases, there was a span of 11 bases. Germline V gene data show CDR1 as MNHEY and CDR2 as SVGAGI. The CDR3 covers 15 residues.

This clonotype was found a few times. The J gene is TRBJ2-1, the V gene TRBV20-1, with no clear D. Trimming pared 2 bases from V and 9 bases from J, leaving 14 bases between. The CDR3 covers 13 residues. The V gene's germline CDR1 is DFQATT and CDR2 SNEGSKA (reference sequence). The CDR3 spells CSARPPALGEQFF. The CDR3 nucleotides are TGCAGTGCTAGACCCCCCGCGCTTGGTGAGCAGTTCTTC.

This clonotype showed up just a few times. In DNA form, the CDR3 reads TGTGCCAGCAGCTCAGTGGGGAGTGGAACTGAAGCTTTCTTT. Protein sequence: CASSSVGSGTEAFF. The rearrangement joins TRBV7-3 to TRBJ1-1; D is unresolved. V lost 4 bases to trimming and J lost 5 bases, with 14 bases between them. Germline V gene lookup returns CDR1 SGHTA and CDR2 FQGTGA. This CDR3 has 14 amino acids.

This clonotype was counted a few times. V usage is TRBV5-1 and J usage is TRBJ2-3; D remains ambiguous. V gave up 1 base and J gave up 0 bases, with 15 bases separating them. The CDR3 sequence is 17 residues long. Germline V lookup: CDR1 SGHRS, CDR2 YFSETQ. Here the CDR3 DNA reads TGCGCCAGCAGCTTGTCATCCCCAGTTACTAGCACAGATACGCAGTATTTT. Translated, it gives CASSLSSPVTSTDTQYF.

The V and J genes are TRBV5-1 and TRBJ1-3, with TRBD1 matching 8 bases. The CDR3 length is 15 residues. Losses at the gene ends were 0 bases for V and 3 bases for J; bases not matched to a gene: 2. The germline CDR1 and CDR2 sequences are SGHRS and YFSETQ. The CDR3 spells CASSLATGVGNTIYF. The DNA of the CDR3 is TGCGCCAGCAGCTTGGCGACAGGGGTTGGAAACACCATATATTTT.

This clonotype turned up a few times. This rearrangement joins TRBV5-1 to TRBJ2-1, with TRBD2 identical over 7 bases. Germline lookup yields CDR1 SGHRS and CDR2 YFSETQ. The CDR3 is made up of 14 amino acids. With V trimmed by 4 bases and J by 3 bases, 4 bases remained unmatched. CDR3 sequence reads: CASSPPSGYNEQFF. In DNA form, the CDR3 reads TGCGCCAGCAGCCCACCTAGCGGCTACAATGAGCAGTTCTTC.

As DNA, the CDR3 is TGCGCCAGCAGATCCGGGACAGGCGGTCTCCAGAACACTGAAGCTTTCTTT. Its translation is CASRSGTGGLQNTEAFF. The rearrangement joins TRBV5-1 to TRBJ1-1; 8 nucleotides match TRBD1. Germline V gene sequence: CDR1 SGHRS, CDR2 YFSETQ. The CDR3 has 17 amino acids. J was trimmed by 1 base and V by 5 bases; bases with no gene match: 13.

This clonotype was seen a few times. The chain combines TRBV12-3 or TRBV12-4 with TRBJ1-5; TRBD1 is a possible D gene (6 bases). V lost 6 bases to trimming and J lost 4 bases, with 13 bases between them. The CDR3 is 14 amino acids. CDR3 bases: TGTGCCAGCAGGGGTATCGACAGGAATCAGCCCCAGCATTTT. Its translation: CASRGIDRNQPQHF.

The chain uses TRBV5-1 and TRBJ2-3; maybe TRBD1 (5 bases). V lost 2 bases to trimming and J lost 2 bases, with 9 bases between them. Per germline, CDR1 SGHRS and CDR2 YFSETQ. This CDR3 is built from 14 residues. Here the CDR3 reads CASSFGHPTDTQYF. The CDR3 DNA follows: TGCGCCAGCAGCTTTGGACATCCCACAGATACGCAGTATTTT.

J is TRBJ1-2 and V is TRBV9; 7 bases are shared with TRBD1. The germline CDR1 and CDR2 sequences are SGDLS and YYNGEE. After removal of 3 bases from V and 13 bases from J, the junction contained 9 bases not matched to a gene. The CDR3 spans 12 residues. CDR3 DNA: TGTGCCAGCAGCGACCAGGGGGGCGAATTCACCTTC. Translated, it gives CASSDQGGEFTF.